One and the same sample provided the 23 T cell receptor beta chains below, sequenced in a study of T cells in Graves' hyperthyroidism and ophthalmopathy. TCR beta CDR3 sequences were amplified from RNA transcripts. When the TCR CDR3 underwent first-round RT-PCR, the HTBI primer set was used. MiXCR was run by TCRdb on the multiplex PCR reads, yielding one entry per CDR3 protein. The table shows around 540,000 distinct CDR3 sequences, with around 42% occurring only once. The material sequenced was peripheral blood or thyroid tissue (not recorded which). The receptors stem from a young woman with Graves' hyperthyroidism.

The genes are TRBV20-1 and TRBJ1-1, with TRBD1 as a possible D gene (6 bases). Per the germline V gene, CDR1 is DFQATT and CDR2 is SNEGSKA (reference sequence). The CDR3 has 15 amino acids. Between the trimmed V and J ends, which lost 0 bases and 3 bases, there was a span of 14 bases. The CDR3 region is CSARDLQGGYTEAFF. CDR3 DNA sequence: TGCAGTGCTAGAGATTTACAGGGCGGTTACACTGAAGCTTTCTTT.

To note about this clonotype: A much more abundant neighbour one base away suggests this may be a read error. The chain carries TRBV24-1 and TRBJ2-5; 11 bases match TRBD1. Germline V gives CDR1 KGHDR, CDR2 SFDVKD. The CDR3 contains 16 residues. Here the CDR3 DNA reads TGTGCCACCAGTGATTGGACAGGGGGCGAGCAAGAGACCCAGTGCTTC. It specifies CATSDWTGGEQETQCF.

This clonotype showed up just once. V is TRBV20-1 and J is TRBJ2-2; D may correspond to TRBD1 or TRBD2 (5 bases each). Trimming removed 7 bases from V and 1 base from J, with 7 bases in between. The CDR3 is 12 residues long. Germline loops: CDR1 DFQATT, CDR2 SNEGSKA (reference sequence). The CDR3 DNA reads TGCAGTGTGGGGGAGAACACCGGGGAGCTGTTTTTT. Amino acid sequence: CSVGENTGELFF.

This clonotype has a handful of counts. The chain employs TRBV7-9 and TRBJ2-7; no reliable D call. Trimming took off 5 bases at V and 5 bases at J, with 7 bases between the two ends. The CDR3 runs 11 residues. Germline assignment: CDR1 SEHNR and CDR2 FQNEAQ (reference sequence). The DNA of the CDR3 is TGTGCCAGCAGCGGATGGGACGAGCAGTACTTC. The encoded protein is CASSGWDEQYF.

This clonotype was seen ten or more times. The chain joins TRBV24-1 to TRBJ1-5; D perhaps matches TRBD1 (5 bases). The germline V gene has CDR1 KGHDR and CDR2 SFDVKD. V was shortened by 4 bases and J by 3 bases, with 9 bases between the two germline ends. The CDR3 runs to 14 residues. Here the CDR3 DNA reads TGTGCCACCAGTGAAACAGGCTTCAATCAGCCCCAGCATTTT. This codes for CATSETGFNQPQHF.

This clonotype was found a few times. The genes are TRBV7-9 and TRBJ2-5, with D tentatively TRBD1 (7 bases). This CDR3 spans 15 amino acids. Germline CDR1 reads SEHNR; CDR2 reads FQNEAQ (reference sequence). Trimming shortened V by 3 bases and J by 4 bases, and 15 bases separated the two germline ends. For the CDR3, the DNA is TGTGCCAGCAGCTTGATTGTTCAGGGGGGAGAGACCCAGTACTTC. Its translation: CASSLIVQGGETQYF.

As concerns this clonotype: The junction does not match germline at one end; this may be a read error. The gene calls are TRBV7-2 and TRBJ2-7; D not resolved. Germline V CDR1 and CDR2: SGHTA, FQGNSA. The CDR3 consists of 16 residues. CDR3 loop: CASSQQQEGPTYEQYF. CDR3 bases: TGCGCCAGCAGCCAACAGCAGGAAGGCCCAACCTACGAGCAGTACTTT.

The gene calls are TRBV11-3 and TRBJ2-7; 11 bases are a match to TRBD2. This CDR3 spans 16 amino acids. CDR1 SGHNT and CDR2 YENEEA come from the germline V gene. The ends lost 0 bases at V and 3 bases at J; junction bases unmatched: 4. The CDR3 coding sequence is TGTGCCAGCAGCTTAGATGGGACTAGCGGAGACTACGAGCAGTACTTC. Translated: CASSLDGTSGDYEQYF. The full variable domain, completed using reference TRBV11-3 and TRBJ2-7, is EAGVVQSPRYKIIEKKQPVAFWCNPISGHNTLYWYLQNLGQGPELLIRYENEEAVDDSQLPKDRFSAERLKGVDSTLKIQPAELGDSAVYLCASSLDGTSGDYEQYFGPGTRLTVT.

This sequence joins TRBV29-1 and TRBJ2-5; D might be TRBD2 (6 bases). V was shortened by 7 bases and J by 5 bases, with 11 bases between the two germline ends. Germline V lookup: CDR1 SQVTM, CDR2 ANQGSEA. CDR3 length: 11 amino acids. The CDR3, as DNA: TGCAGCGCTGCGGGGCCGGAGACCCAGTACTTC. Its translation is CSAAGPETQYF.

The genes are TRBV7-9 and TRBJ2-2; D remains unclear. Germline V gene lookup returns CDR1 SEHNR and CDR2 FQNEAQ (reference sequence). The CDR3 covers 12 residues. Trimming cost V 3 bases and J 5 bases, with 4 bases left between them. The DNA of the CDR3 is TGTGCCAGCAGCTTCTTGACCGGGGAGCTGTTTTTT. As protein: CASSFLTGELFF.

A single count supports this clonotype. V is TRBV2 and J is TRBJ2-7; a possible D gene is TRBD2 (6 bases). Deletions cut 7 bases from V and 6 bases from J, with 16 bases between. Per the germline V gene, CDR1 is SNHLY and CDR2 is FYNNEI. The CDR3 is 13 residues long. In nucleotides, the CDR3 is TGTGCCAGCAAGGACGGGGGAGTCGGCGAGCAGTACTTC. Its translation is CASKDGGVGEQYF.

Many counts were recorded for this clonotype. V is TRBV24-1 and J is TRBJ1-5; D unclear. From germline, CDR1 is KGHDR and CDR2 SFDVKD. CDR3 length: 13 residues. V was clipped by 3 bases and J by 6 bases, with 8 bases between them. CDR3 DNA sequence: TGTGCCACCAGTGATGCCCTGGGTCAGCCCCAGCATTTT. As protein: CATSDALGQPQHF.

The rearrangement uses TRBV2 and TRBJ2-7; 11 bases fit TRBD2. The CDR3 is 16 amino acids. Trimming removed 4 bases from V and 4 bases from J; junction bases left unmatched: 9. From germline, CDR1 is SNHLY and CDR2 FYNNEI. The CDR3 DNA reads as TGTGCCAGCAGTGCAACGGGACTAGCGGTGTCTTACGAGCAGTACTTC. Protein: CASSATGLAVSYEQYF.

The chain recombines TRBV11-1 with TRBJ2-7; 9 bases are shared with TRBD2. CDR3 size: 15 residues. Germline V gives CDR1 SGHAT, CDR2 FQDESV (reference sequence). DNA for the CDR3: TGTGCTAGAGCGCCTCGGACTAGCGTCTCCTACGAGCAGTACTTC. Protein product: CARAPRTSVSYEQYF.

This clonotype was recorded at least ten times. V gene TRBV25-1 combines with J gene TRBJ2-7, with 8 bases fitting TRBD2. With V trimmed by 6 bases and J by 3 bases, 7 bases remained unmatched. This CDR3 comprises 14 residues. Germline CDR1 and CDR2: MGHDK and SYGVNS. The CDR3 DNA sequence: TGTGCCAGCAGGGGACGGGAGGGCCTCTACGAGCAGTACTTC. Protein sequence: CASRGREGLYEQYF.

This clonotype was observed a few times. The chain links TRBV10-3 to TRBJ1-3; D gene ambiguous. Germline loops: CDR1 ENHRY, CDR2 SYGVKD. V lost 6 bases to trimming and J lost 0 bases, with 12 bases between them. The CDR3 loop spans 15 amino acids. The CDR3 nucleotides are TGTGCCATCAGCCCGGACGGTATCTCTGGAAACACCATATATTTT. Translating gives CAISPDGISGNTIYF.

The V and J genes are TRBV7-2 and TRBJ2-5, with D unclear. V was trimmed by 4 bases and J by 4 bases, leaving 7 bases between them. Germline CDR1 is SGHTA and CDR2 is FQGNSA. The CDR3 has 12 amino acids. The DNA for the CDR3 is TGTGCCAGCAGCTCCCGGGCAGAGACCCAGTACTTC. It translates to CASSSRAETQYF.

The V call is TRBV25-1, the J call TRBJ1-2; D is unclear. V lost 11 bases, J lost 6 bases, and 10 bases lay in between. Germline CDR1 MGHDK, CDR2 SYGVNS. CDR3 length: 10 amino acids. CDR3 region: CALRPDGYTF. The CDR3, as DNA: TGTGCCCTTAGACCGGATGGCTACACCTTC.

This clonotype was detected many times. This chain joins TRBV24-1 and TRBJ2-2; D not certain. Germline CDR1 KGHDR, CDR2 SFDVKD. V shed 4 bases and J shed 4 bases, with 15 bases lying between them. The CDR3 covers 16 residues. For the CDR3, the DNA is TGTGCCACCAGTGAAGCCGGGTCCCTCATCACCGGGGAGCTGTTTTTT. As protein: CATSEAGSLITGELFF.

This clonotype was seen once. This may come from a read error, since a much larger clone is one base off. This sequence joins TRBV2 and TRBJ1-2; 7 bases are a match to TRBD1. This CDR3 has 15 residues. The V gene's germline CDR1 is SNHLY and CDR2 FYNNEI. Trimming cost V 5 bases and J 4 bases; bases outside gene matches: 10. CDR3 nucleotide sequence: TGTGCCAGCAGTCCCCGGGACAGCGTCAGCTATGGCTACACCTTC. Amino acids: CASSPRDSVSYGYTF.

Remarks on this clonotype: A much larger clonotype is one base distant, so this may be a read error. V usage is TRBV7-6 and J usage is TRBJ2-5; TRBD2 is a possible D gene (7 bases). The CDR3 has 13 residues. The germline V gene encodes CDR1 SGHVS and CDR2 FNYEAQ. The CDR3, as DNA: TGTGCCAGCATAAGGGGGGGGAAAGAGGCCCAGTACTTC. Translated, it gives CASIRGGKEAQYF.

The rearrangement joins TRBV10-3 to TRBJ1-5; no clear D. The CDR3 sequence is 14 residues long. Germline V gives CDR1 ENHRY, CDR2 SYGVKD. The V end was cut by 4 bases, the J end by 2 bases, with 9 bases between. This CDR3 reads CAISGARGNQPQHF. The DNA for the CDR3 is TGTGCCATCAGTGGGGCGCGAGGCAATCAGCCCCAGCATTTT.

A note on this clonotype: A clone one base away is much larger, so this may be a read error. The chain uses TRBV7-2 and TRBJ2-5; D is uncertain. The CDR3 extends over 13 amino acids. Germline V lookup: CDR1 SGHTA, CDR2 FQGNSA. Trimming pared 7 bases from V and 3 bases from J, leaving 12 bases between. The CDR3, as DNA: TGTGCCAGCACCCAGAGTAGGGAAGAGACCCAGTACTTC. Residues: CASTQSREETQYF.